This paragraph covers one T cell receptor beta chain sequence. Its antigen is undetermined. The CDR3 covers 15 residues. Germline V gene data show CDR1 as SGHAT and CDR2 as FQNNGV. Deletions cut 6 bases from V and 6 bases from J, with 18 bases between. This sample's treatment: oral pan-JAK inhibitor, 5-10 mg twice daily. This entry is derived from a study of CD8+ T cells in alopecia areata. Study-level findings and limits: Especially in alopecia totalis/universalis, lesional scalp showed greater clonality than normal scalp did.

RNA, once extracted, was reverse transcribed into cDNA for use as the sequencing template. The data were produced by immunoSEQ multiplex PCR, yet TCRdb's version contains in-frame clones alone and is incomplete. This sample has under 200,000 clones; about three fifths occur once, and the top ten carry roughly 0.91%. The V call is TRBV11-2, the J call TRBJ2-1, with D possibly being TRBD2 (7 bases). This clonotype was sampled from a human donor with alopecia areata. This specimen consisted of CD4+ T cells sorted from blood, obtained at week 4, from a patient treated with tofacitinib. CDR3 nucleotides: TGTGCCAGCAGTCGAGGAGGGGGGGAGGTCAATGAGCAGTTCTTC. It encodes CASSRGGGEVNEQFF.